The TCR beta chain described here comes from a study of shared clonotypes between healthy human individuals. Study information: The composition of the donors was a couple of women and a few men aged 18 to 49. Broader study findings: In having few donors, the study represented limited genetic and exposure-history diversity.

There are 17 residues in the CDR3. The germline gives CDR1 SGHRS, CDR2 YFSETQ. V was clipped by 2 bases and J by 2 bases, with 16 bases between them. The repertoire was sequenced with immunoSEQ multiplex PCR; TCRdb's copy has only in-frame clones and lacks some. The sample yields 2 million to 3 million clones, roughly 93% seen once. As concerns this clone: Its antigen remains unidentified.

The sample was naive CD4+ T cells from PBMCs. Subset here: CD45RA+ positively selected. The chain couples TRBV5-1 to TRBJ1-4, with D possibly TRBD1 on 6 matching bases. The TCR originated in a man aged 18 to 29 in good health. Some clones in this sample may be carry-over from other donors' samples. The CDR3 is CASSFGTTGGTNEKLFF. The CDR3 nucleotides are TGCGCCAGCAGCTTTGGGACGACGGGGGGCACTAATGAAAAACTGTTTTTT.